This paragraph reports one T cell receptor beta chain. Uncontrolled infection, other autoimmune disease, pregnancy and lactation each barred patients from inclusion. The sample belongs to a study of T cells in Graves' hyperthyroidism and ophthalmopathy. Amplified TCR beta CDR3 regions came from RNA transcripts. The HTBI set primed first-round TCR CDR3 RT-PCR. In TCRdb, the multiplex PCR reads were re-called with MiXCR into one record per CDR3 protein. The sample records a few hundred thousand distinct CDR3 sequences, 46% being singletons. This CDR3 is 14 amino acids long. Germline CDR1 and CDR2: SEHNR and FQNEAQ (reference sequence). V lost 1 base to trimming and J lost 9 bases, with 13 bases between them.

The V call is TRBV7-9, the J call TRBJ2-1; tentatively, D is TRBD1 (6 bases). This TCR derives from a woman aged 18 to 35 with Graves' hyperthyroidism. Sequenced material: peripheral blood or thyroid tissue (not recorded which). In DNA form, the CDR3 reads TGTGCCAGCAGCTTAGTACAGGGATCGTTTGAGCAGTTCTTC. Residues: CASSLVQGSFEQFF.